The 11 T cell receptor beta chains in this list originate from one sample, sequenced in a study of T cells in women clearing cervical HPV infection. Libraries were prepared by immunoSEQ multiplex PCR; TCRdb keeps only in-frame clonotypes and omits some of them. The table lists tens of thousands of clones. Sequenced: blood buffy coat. All receptors derive from a woman aged 18 to 75 with a cervical HPV16 infection that either progressed to CIN3+ or cleared (not recorded which).

In the case of this clone: Sequencing ends 3 residues short of the CDR3 end; the germline J gene provides the rest. The rearrangement uses TRBV18 and TRBJ2-2, with 8 nucleotides matching TRBD1. Germline trimming cut 3 bases from V and 5 bases from J; bases unmatched to any gene: 17. The CDR3 loop spans 19 amino acids. Germline CDR1 and CDR2: KGHSH and LQKENI. CDR3 loop: CASSPYFRGRGHRTGELFF. The CDR3 bases that were read are TGTGCCAGCTCACCCTATTTTCGGGGCAGGGGGCACCGGACCGGGGAG.

A remark on this clone: From the germline J gene comes the end of the CDR3, since the read stops 3 residues before it. The gene calls are TRBV5-1 and TRBJ2-1; D might be TRBD2 (5 bases). CDR3 length: 15 residues. V dropped 4 bases and J dropped 0 bases, with 11 bases sitting between them. Germline V CDR1 and CDR2: SGHRS, YFSETQ. The CDR3 bases that were read are TGCGCCAGCAGCCCAAGCGGATCCTCCTACAATGAG. Residues: CASSPSGSSYNE. The CDR3, in full, reads CASSPSGSSYNEQFF. The full variable domain, completed using reference TRBV5-1 and TRBJ2-1, is KAGVTQTPRYLIKTRGQQVTLSCSPISGHRSVSWYQQTPGQGLQFLFEYFSETQRNKGNFPGRFSGRQFSNSRSEMNVSTLELGDSALYLCASSPSGSSYNEQFFGPGTRLTVL.

A note on this clone: The read terminates 3 residues ahead of where the CDR3 ends, so the germline J gene completes it. This sequence joins TRBV5-6 and TRBJ2-7; 9 bases match TRBD2. V lost 4 bases and J lost 3; bases outside the gene matches: 8. Germline CDR1 reads SGHDT; CDR2 reads YYEEEE. This CDR3 region has 15 residues. CDR3 residues: CASSRGSGSYYEQYF. The sequenced part of the CDR3 DNA is TGTGCCAGCAGCAGAGGTAGCGGGAGTTACTACGAG.

As to this clone: The read ends 3 residues early relative to the CDR3; the germline J gene fills the gap. The rearrangement links TRBV6-4 to TRBJ2-1; 9 positions match TRBD2. CDR1 and CDR2 (germline): MRHNA, SNTAGT. Losses at the gene ends were 4 bases for V and 6 bases for J; bases not matched to a gene: 7. This CDR3 is 15 amino acids long. CDR3 bases read: TGTGCCAGCAGTGGGGCTAGCGGGGACCTCAATGAG. Its protein product is CASSGASGDLNE. The full CDR3 is CASSGASGDLNEQFF.

With respect to this clone: With the read ending 3 residues before the CDR3 end, the germline J gene is used to fill in that end. The chain recombines TRBV7-3 with TRBJ2-1; 13 bases are a match to TRBD2. CDR1 is SGHTA and CDR2 is FQGTGA in the germline V gene. V was pared by 6 bases and J by 5 bases, with 10 bases of the junction left unmatched. CDR3 length equals 17 residues. Here the CDR3 reads CASRPPGGTSGNNEQFF. The CDR3 DNA, read in part, is TGTGCCAGCAGACCGCCGGGGGGGACTAGCGGGAACAATGAG.

Details on this clone: The CDR3 goes on 3 residues after the read ends, and that part is filled in from the germline J gene. The chain couples TRBV7-9 to TRBJ1-6; D unresolved. V was pared by 2 bases and J by 8 bases, with 13 bases between. The CDR3 contains 15 residues. Germline V gene lookup returns CDR1 SEHNR and CDR2 FQNEAQ (reference sequence). The sequenced part of the CDR3 DNA is TGTGCCAGCAGCTTACCGACCGGTACAGATTCACCC. It specifies CASSLPTGTDSP. The CDR3 in full is CASSLPTGTDSPLHF.

In regard to this clone: The sequenced fragment ends 3 residues before the CDR3 boundary, so the rest is inferred from the germline J gene. The chain links TRBV5-1 to TRBJ2-2; tentative D call: TRBD1 (7 bases). Trimming removed 7 bases from V and 7 bases from J, with 20 bases in between. The germline gives CDR1 SGHRS, CDR2 YFSETQ. The CDR3 totals 15 residues. The CDR3 here is CASGGIGQAGGELFF. The CDR3 bases that were read are TGCGCCAGCGGGGGGATTGGACAGGCCGGCGGGGAG.

To note about this clone: The sequence runs out 3 residues before the end of the CDR3; the remainder is reconstructed from the germline J gene. The chain links TRBV7-6 to TRBJ2-3; 11 nucleotides match TRBD2. Germline lookup yields CDR1 SGHVS and CDR2 FNYEAQ. The CDR3 extends over 14 amino acids. CDR3 DNA, as far as it was read: TGTGCCAGCACCACACTAGCGGGAGAAGACACG. Its translation is CASTTLAGEDT. The whole CDR3 sequence reads CASTTLAGEDTQYF.

CDR3 DNA (partial): TGTGCCAGCAGCCCCCTGGGACTAGCACGGGAGACT. Its protein is CASSPLGLARET. The CDR3 in full is CASSPLGLARETQYF. V and J are TRBV11-2 and TRBJ2-4; 9 nucleotides match TRBD2. Sequencing ends 3 residues short of the CDR3 end; the germline J gene provides the rest. There are 15 residues in the CDR3. CDR1 and CDR2 (germline): SGHAT, FQNNGV.

Points on this clone: With the read ending 3 residues before the CDR3 end, the germline J gene is used to fill in that end. The chain recombines TRBV11-3 with TRBJ1-1; no clear D. V gave up 3 bases and J gave up 4 bases, with 12 bases separating them. The CDR3 sequence is 14 residues long. The germline V gene has CDR1 SGHNT and CDR2 YENEEA. CDR3 sequence reads: CASSFPGSSTEAFF. CDR3 DNA (partial): TGTGCCAGCAGCTTCCCGGGGTCTAGCACTGAA.

Turning to this clone: The read terminates 3 residues ahead of where the CDR3 ends, so the germline J gene completes it. V and J are TRBV20-1 and TRBJ2-3; 7 bases match TRBD2. V lost 6 bases and J lost 0; bases outside the gene matches: 3. Looked up from germline, CDR1 is DFQATT and CDR2 is SNEGSKA (reference sequence). The CDR3 contains 13 residues. CDR3 sequence reads: CSALAASTDTQYF. CDR3 DNA, as far as it was read: TGCAGTGCCCTAGCGGCTAGCACAGATACG.